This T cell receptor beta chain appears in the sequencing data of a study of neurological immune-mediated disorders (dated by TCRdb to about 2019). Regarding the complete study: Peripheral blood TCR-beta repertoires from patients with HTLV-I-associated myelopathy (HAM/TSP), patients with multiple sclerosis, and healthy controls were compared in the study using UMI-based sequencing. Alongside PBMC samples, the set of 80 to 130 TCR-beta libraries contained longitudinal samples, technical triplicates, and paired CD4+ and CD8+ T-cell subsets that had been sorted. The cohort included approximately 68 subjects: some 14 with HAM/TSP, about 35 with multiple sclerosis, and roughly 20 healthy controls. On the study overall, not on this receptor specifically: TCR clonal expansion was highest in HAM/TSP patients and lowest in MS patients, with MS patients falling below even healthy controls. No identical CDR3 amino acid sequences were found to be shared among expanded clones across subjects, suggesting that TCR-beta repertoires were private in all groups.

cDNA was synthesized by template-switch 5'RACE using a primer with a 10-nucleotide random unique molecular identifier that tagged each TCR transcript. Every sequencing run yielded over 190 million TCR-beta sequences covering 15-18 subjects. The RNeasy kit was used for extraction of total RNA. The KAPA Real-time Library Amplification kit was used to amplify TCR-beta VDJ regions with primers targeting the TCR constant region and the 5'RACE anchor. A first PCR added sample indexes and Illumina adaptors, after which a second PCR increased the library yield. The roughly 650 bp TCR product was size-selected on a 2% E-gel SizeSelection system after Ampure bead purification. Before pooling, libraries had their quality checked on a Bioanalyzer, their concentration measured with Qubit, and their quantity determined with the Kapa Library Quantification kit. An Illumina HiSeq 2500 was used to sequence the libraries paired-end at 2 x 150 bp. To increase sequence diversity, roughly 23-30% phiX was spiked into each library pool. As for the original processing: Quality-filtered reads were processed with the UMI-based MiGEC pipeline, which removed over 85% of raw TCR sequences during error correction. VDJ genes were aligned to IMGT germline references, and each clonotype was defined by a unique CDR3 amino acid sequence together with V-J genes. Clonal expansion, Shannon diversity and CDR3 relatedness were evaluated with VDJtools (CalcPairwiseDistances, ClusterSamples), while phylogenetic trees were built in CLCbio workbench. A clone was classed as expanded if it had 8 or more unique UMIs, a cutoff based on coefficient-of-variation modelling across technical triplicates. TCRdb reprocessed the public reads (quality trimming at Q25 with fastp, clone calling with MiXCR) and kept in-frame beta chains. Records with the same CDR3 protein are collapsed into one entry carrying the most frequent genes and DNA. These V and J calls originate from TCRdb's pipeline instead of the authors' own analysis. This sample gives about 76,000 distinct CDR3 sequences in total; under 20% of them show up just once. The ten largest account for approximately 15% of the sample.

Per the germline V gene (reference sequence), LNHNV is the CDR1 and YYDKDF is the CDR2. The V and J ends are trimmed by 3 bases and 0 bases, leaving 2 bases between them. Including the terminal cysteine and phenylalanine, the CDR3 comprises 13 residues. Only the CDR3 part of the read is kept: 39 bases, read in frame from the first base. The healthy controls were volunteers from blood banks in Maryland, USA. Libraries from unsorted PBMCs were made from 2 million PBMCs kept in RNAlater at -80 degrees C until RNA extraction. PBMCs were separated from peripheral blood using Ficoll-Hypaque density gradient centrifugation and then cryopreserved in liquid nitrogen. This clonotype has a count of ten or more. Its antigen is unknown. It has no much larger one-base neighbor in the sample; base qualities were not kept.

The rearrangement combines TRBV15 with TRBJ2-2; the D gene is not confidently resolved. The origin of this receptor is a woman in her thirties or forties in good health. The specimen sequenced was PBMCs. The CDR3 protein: CATSSTNTGELFF. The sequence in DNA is TGTGCCACCAGCAGTACGAACACCGGGGAGCTGTTTTTT. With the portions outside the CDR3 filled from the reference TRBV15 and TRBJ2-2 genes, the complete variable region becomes DAMVIQNPRYQVTQFGKPVTLSCSQTLNHNVMYWYQQKSSQAPKLLFHYYDKDFNNEADTPDNFQSRRPNTSFCFLDIRSPGLGDTAMYLCATSSTNTGELFFGEGSRLTVL.